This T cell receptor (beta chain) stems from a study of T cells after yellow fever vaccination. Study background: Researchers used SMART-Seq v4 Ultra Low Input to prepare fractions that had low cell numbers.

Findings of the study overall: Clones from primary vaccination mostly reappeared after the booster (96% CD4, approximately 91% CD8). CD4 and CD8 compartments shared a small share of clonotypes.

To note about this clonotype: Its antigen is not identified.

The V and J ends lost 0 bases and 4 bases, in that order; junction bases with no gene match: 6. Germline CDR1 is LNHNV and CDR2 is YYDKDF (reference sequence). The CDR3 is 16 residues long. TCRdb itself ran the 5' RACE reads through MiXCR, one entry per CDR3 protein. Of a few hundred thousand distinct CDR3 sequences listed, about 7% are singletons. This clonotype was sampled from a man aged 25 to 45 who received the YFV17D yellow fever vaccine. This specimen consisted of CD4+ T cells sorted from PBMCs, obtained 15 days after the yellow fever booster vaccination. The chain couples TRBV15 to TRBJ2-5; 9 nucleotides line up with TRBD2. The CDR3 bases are TGTGCCACCAGCAGAGAGGGCGGGAGGGCGAGAGAGACCCAGTACTTC. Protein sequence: CATSREGGRARETQYF.